This T cell receptor (beta chain) was retrieved from a study of T cells in localized non-small cell lung cancer. Study-wide findings and caveats: Median detection of top 100 tumor clones in adjacent lung was around 57 clones. Compared with tumor, uninvolved adjacent lung displayed greater T cell clonality, ranking highest overall.

Germline-derived CDR1 and CDR2 are SGHNT and YENEEA. The CDR3 length is 16 residues. Trimming took 6 bases from V and 3 from J; bases not matched to a gene: 10. This clone appeared a few times. Antigen specificity is unknown. Profiled with immunoSEQ multiplex PCR; TCRdb holds only in-frame clones, not every one. The profile shows approximately 2,500 clones, roughly 24% of them singletons. The sequences come from lung tumor tissue, collected before any cancer treatment. The receptor was derived from a woman aged 35-75 years with stage I lung adenocarcinoma. The gene calls are TRBV11-3 and TRBJ2-2; TRBD2 agrees at 7 bases. The CDR3 is CASSTTSSGHTGELFF. In nucleotides, the CDR3 is TGTGCCAGCAGTACAACCTCTAGCGGCCACACCGGGGAGCTGTTTTTT. Combining the CDR3 with reference TRBV11-3 and TRBJ2-2 gives the whole variable domain EAGVVQSPRYKIIEKKQPVAFWCNPISGHNTLYWYLQNLGQGPELLIRYENEEAVDDSQLPKDRFSAERLKGVDSTLKIQPAELGDSAVYLCASSTTSSGHTGELFFGEGSRLTVL.